These 12 T cell receptor beta chains share one sample of origin, sequenced in a study of siplizumab effects on memory and regulatory T cells. Using immunoSEQ multiplex PCR, the repertoire was profiled, and TCRdb retains in-frame clones only, with some absent. In the table there are 95,000 to 110,000 clones, over 85% of which are singletons. Specimen: Tregs sorted from blood. Receptor source: a human donor in good health.

This clone was counted a single time. The genes are TRBV27 and TRBJ1-2; D possibly corresponds to TRBD1 (5 bases). Trimming left V 4 bases short and J 4 bases short, with 19 bases between. The CDR3 is made up of 16 amino acids. Germline assignment: CDR1 MNHEY and CDR2 SMNVEV (reference sequence). CDR3 nucleotides: TGTGCCAGCAGTTCAACAGGTCCAGAGACCCTCTATGGCTACACCTTC. Its protein product is CASSSTGPETLYGYTF.

The chain uses TRBV7-9 and TRBJ2-1, with TRBD1 matching 10 bases. Germline CDR1 reads SEHNR; CDR2 reads FQNEAQ (reference sequence). The CDR3 runs 16 residues. The ends lost 1 base at V and 1 base at J; junction bases unmatched: 1. CDR3 DNA: TGTGCCAGCAGCTTAGAGGGACAGGGGTCCTACAATGAGCAGTTCTTC. Translated: CASSLEGQGSYNEQFF.

The V call is TRBV15, the J call TRBJ1-4; TRBD1 aligns across 7 bases. CDR3 length: 13 amino acids. The ends lost 9 bases at V and 5 bases at J; junction bases unmatched: 6. Germline values: CDR1 LNHNV, CDR2 YYDKDF (reference sequence). The CDR3 DNA is TGTGCCACGACAGGGATTATCAATGAAAAACTGTTTTTT. Protein sequence: CATTGIINEKLFF.

The V call is TRBV7-2, the J call TRBJ2-7; TRBD1 might be the D (6 bases). V gave up 4 bases and J gave up 1 base, with 17 bases separating them. This CDR3 comprises 16 residues. Germline loops: CDR1 SGHTA, CDR2 FQGNSA. The CDR3 spells CASSSWSTGISYEQYF. Written as DNA, the CDR3 is TGTGCCAGCAGCTCCTGGTCGACAGGAATTTCCTACGAGCAGTACTTC.

This chain uses TRBV6-6 with TRBJ2-3, with TRBD2 identical over 12 bases. The CDR3 is 15 amino acids. Trimming at V came to 5 bases and at J to 3 bases, leaving 3 bases not matched to a gene. From germline, CDR1 is MNHNY and CDR2 SVGAGI (reference sequence). For the CDR3, the DNA is TGTGCCAGCAGTCTAGCGGGGGGGCCGACAGATACGCAGTATTTT. Translation gives CASSLAGGPTDTQYF.

This chain links TRBV7-2 with TRBJ1-3; D perhaps matches TRBD1 (5 bases). V gave up 2 bases and J gave up 3 bases, with 8 bases separating them. This CDR3 has 14 amino acids. CDR1 is SGHTA, CDR2 FQGNSA, per germline. This chain's CDR3 is CASSLQGFGNTIYF. CDR3 bases: TGTGCCAGCAGCTTACAGGGTTTTGGAAACACCATATATTTT.

Here the CDR3 reads CASSLGDTYEQYF. DNA for the CDR3: TGTGCCAGCAGTTTAGGGGATACCTACGAGCAGTACTTC. V is TRBV28 and J is TRBJ2-7; D call uncertain. Germline V gives CDR1 MDHEN, CDR2 SYDVKM. V was trimmed by 2 bases and J by 2 bases, leaving 7 bases between them. The length of the CDR3 is 13 residues.

The chain links TRBV4-1 to TRBJ1-5; D is perhaps TRBD1 (5 bases). The germline V gene has CDR1 MGHRA and CDR2 YSYEKL. Trimming cost V 0 bases and J 0 bases, with 12 bases left between them. This CDR3 contains 17 residues. The CDR3 here is CASSQDYSGGSNQPQHF. The DNA of the CDR3 is TGCGCCAGCAGCCAAGATTATTCGGGGGGTAGCAATCAGCCCCAGCATTTT.

The chain joins TRBV5-1 to TRBJ1-2; a weak D match, TRBD1 (5 bases). Germline values: CDR1 SGHRS, CDR2 YFSETQ. The CDR3 loop spans 16 amino acids. Between the trimmed V and J ends, which lost 0 bases and 4 bases, there was a span of 16 bases. Here the CDR3 reads CASSLGGTGEGYGYTF. CDR3 DNA sequence: TGCGCCAGCAGCTTGGGCGGGACGGGAGAGGGCTATGGCTACACCTTC.

The chain couples TRBV7-9 to TRBJ1-1, with TRBD1 as a possible D gene (5 bases). Looked up from germline, CDR1 is SEHNR and CDR2 is FQNEAQ (reference sequence). V was trimmed by 6 bases and J by 4 bases, leaving 15 bases between them. The CDR3 sequence is 14 residues long. The CDR3 sequence is CASSSGGSGTEAFF. CDR3 bases: TGTGCCAGCAGTTCCGGGGGATCGGGCACTGAAGCTTTCTTT.

V is TRBV14 and J is TRBJ2-3; TRBD2 matches at 8 bases. CDR1 SGHDN and CDR2 FVKESK come from the germline V gene. This CDR3 spans 19 amino acids. The J segment lost 5 bases and the V segment lost 4 bases, leaving 20 bases of the junction unmatched. CDR3 bases: TGTGCCAGCAGCCCGAAGGAGGGGCGGGAGGTAAAGAAAGGAGATACGCAGTATTTT. Encoded protein: CASSPKEGREVKKGDTQYF.

The rearrangement links TRBV6-1 to TRBJ2-3; perhaps TRBD2 as D (5 bases). V was cut by 7 bases and J by 0 bases, with 11 bases left in between. The germline V gene has CDR1 MNHNS and CDR2 SASEGT. CDR3 length: 14 amino acids. The CDR3 DNA sequence: TGTGCCAGCACCGAACGGGGTAGCACAGATACGCAGTATTTT. This sequence encodes CASTERGSTDTQYF.